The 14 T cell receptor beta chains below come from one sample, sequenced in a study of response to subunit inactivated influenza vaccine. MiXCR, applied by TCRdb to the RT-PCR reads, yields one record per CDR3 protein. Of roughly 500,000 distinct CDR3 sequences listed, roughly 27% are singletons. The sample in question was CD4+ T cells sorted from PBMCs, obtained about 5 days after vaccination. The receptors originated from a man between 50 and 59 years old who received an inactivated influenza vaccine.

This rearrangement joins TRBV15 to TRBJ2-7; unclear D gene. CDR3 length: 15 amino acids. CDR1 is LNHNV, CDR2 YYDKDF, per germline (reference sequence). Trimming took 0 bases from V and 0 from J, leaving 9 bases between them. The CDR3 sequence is CATSRDVGYSYEQYF. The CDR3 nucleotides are TGTGCCACCAGCAGAGATGTCGGATACTCCTACGAGCAGTACTTC.

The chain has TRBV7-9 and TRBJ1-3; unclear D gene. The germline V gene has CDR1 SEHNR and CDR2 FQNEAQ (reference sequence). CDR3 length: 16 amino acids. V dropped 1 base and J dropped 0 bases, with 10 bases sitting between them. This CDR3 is CASSLVSAVSGNTIYF. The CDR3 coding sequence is TGTGCCAGCAGCTTAGTCTCGGCCGTCTCTGGAAACACCATATATTTT.

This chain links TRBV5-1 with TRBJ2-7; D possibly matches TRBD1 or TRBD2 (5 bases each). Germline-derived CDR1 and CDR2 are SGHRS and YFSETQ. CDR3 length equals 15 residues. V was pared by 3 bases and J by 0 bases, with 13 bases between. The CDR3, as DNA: TGCGCCAGCAGCTCCCTGAGGGGCCTCTCCTACGAGCAGTACTTC. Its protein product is CASSSLRGLSYEQYF.

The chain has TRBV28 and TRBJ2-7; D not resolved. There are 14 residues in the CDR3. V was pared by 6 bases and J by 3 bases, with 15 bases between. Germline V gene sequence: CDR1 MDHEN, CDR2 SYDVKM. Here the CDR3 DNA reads TGTGCCAGCAGCCCCCTAGACAAAATCTACGAGCAGTACTTC. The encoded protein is CASSPLDKIYEQYF.

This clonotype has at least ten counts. Here the CDR3 reads CASSLASLATDEQFF. The CDR3 DNA reads TGTGCCAGCAGCTTAGCTAGCTTGGCCACTGATGAGCAGTTCTTC. The rearrangement joins TRBV7-9 to TRBJ2-1; D not certain. V lost 0 bases and J lost 8, with 14 bases in between. The germline V gene encodes CDR1 SEHNR and CDR2 FQNEAQ (reference sequence). The CDR3 consists of 15 residues.

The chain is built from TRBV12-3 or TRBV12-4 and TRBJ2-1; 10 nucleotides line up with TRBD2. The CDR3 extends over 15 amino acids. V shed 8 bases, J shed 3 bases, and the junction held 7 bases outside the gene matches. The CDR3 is CASQPPSGSYNEQFF. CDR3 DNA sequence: TGTGCCAGCCAACCCCCTAGCGGGAGCTACAATGAGCAGTTCTTC.

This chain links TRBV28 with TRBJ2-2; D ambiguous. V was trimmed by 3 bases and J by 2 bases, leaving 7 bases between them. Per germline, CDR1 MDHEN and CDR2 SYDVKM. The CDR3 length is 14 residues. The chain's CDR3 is CASSFAPNTGELFF. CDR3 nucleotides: TGTGCCAGCAGTTTCGCCCCTAACACCGGGGAGCTGTTTTTT.

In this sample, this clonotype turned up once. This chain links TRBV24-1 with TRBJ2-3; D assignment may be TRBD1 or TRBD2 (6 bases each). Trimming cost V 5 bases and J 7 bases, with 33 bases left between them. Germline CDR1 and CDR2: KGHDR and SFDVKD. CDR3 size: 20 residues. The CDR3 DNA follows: TGTGCCACCAGTGGCAAAGGGGTGGGGGGCGCGGACCCCGTTTCATATACGCAGTATTTT. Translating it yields CATSGKGVGGADPVSYTQYF.

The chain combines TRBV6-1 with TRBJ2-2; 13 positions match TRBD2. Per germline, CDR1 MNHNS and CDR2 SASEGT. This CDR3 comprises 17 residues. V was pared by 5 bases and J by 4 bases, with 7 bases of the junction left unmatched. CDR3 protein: CASSPTGLAGTTGELFF. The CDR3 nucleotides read TGTGCCAGCAGTCCCACGGGACTAGCGGGAACCACCGGGGAGCTGTTTTTT.

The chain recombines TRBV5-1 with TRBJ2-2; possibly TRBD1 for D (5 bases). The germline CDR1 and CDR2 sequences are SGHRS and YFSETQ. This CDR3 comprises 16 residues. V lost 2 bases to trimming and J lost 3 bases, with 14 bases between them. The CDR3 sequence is CASSFGQGFDTGELFF. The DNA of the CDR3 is TGCGCCAGCAGCTTCGGGCAGGGTTTTGACACCGGGGAGCTGTTTTTT.

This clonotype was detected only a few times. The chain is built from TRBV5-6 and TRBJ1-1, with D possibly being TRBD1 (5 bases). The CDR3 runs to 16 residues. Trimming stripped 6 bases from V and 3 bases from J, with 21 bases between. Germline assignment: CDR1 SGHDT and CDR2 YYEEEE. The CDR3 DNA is TGTGCCAGCACTAGGGGCTCGGGACGCGGTTACACTGAAGCTTTCTTT. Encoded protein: CASTRGSGRGYTEAFF.

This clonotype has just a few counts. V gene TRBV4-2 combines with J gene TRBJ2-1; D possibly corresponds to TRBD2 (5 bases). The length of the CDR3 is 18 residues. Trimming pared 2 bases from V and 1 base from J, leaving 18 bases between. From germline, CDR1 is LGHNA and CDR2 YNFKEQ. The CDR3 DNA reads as TGTGCCAGCAGCCAACAAACTAGTGGCTGGTCGTCCTACAATGAGCAGTTCTTC. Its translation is CASSQQTSGWSSYNEQFF.

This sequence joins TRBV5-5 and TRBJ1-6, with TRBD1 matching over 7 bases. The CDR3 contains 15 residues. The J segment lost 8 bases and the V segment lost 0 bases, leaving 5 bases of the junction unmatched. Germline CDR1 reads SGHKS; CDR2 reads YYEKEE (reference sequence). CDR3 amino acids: CASSLAWDRDSPLHF. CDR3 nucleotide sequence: TGTGCCAGCAGCTTGGCCTGGGACAGAGATTCACCCCTCCACTTT.

The CDR3 loop reads CASSPDRGGVTIFGYTF. Here the CDR3 DNA reads TGTGCCAGCAGTCCCGACAGGGGAGGCGTAACTATCTTTGGCTACACCTTC. The chain has TRBV27 and TRBJ1-2, with 8 bases lining up with TRBD1. Per the germline V gene, CDR1 is MNHEY and CDR2 is SMNVEV (reference sequence). The V segment lost 5 bases and the J segment 7 bases; nucleotides outside the gene matches: 18. This CDR3 contains 17 residues.